The next 32 T cell receptor beta chains were all read from a single sample in a study of graft-versus-host responses after intestinal transplantation. Repertoires were generated with immunoSEQ multiplex PCR, while TCRdb's copy carries only in-frame clones and drops some. The sample contains 10,000 or so clones, more than 90% of which appear only once. The sequencing used bone marrow, collected about 520 days after intestinal transplantation. These receptors all stem from a human patient who received an intestinal transplant, so some T cells may come from the graft donor.

CDR3 DNA: TGTGCCAGCAGTCCTTCGACCTACGAGCAGTACTTC. This codes for CASSPSTYEQYF. The chain uses TRBV7-9 and TRBJ2-7; D is ambiguous. Trimming stripped 6 bases from V and 2 bases from J, with 8 bases between. The germline gives CDR1 SEHNR, CDR2 FQNEAQ (reference sequence). The CDR3 extends over 12 amino acids.

The J gene is TRBJ2-1, the V gene TRBV10-3; possibly TRBD2 for D (5 bases). Germline V gene lookup returns CDR1 ENHRY and CDR2 SYGVKD. This CDR3 has 16 amino acids. V gave up 0 bases and J gave up 7 bases, with 16 bases separating them. The CDR3 DNA follows: TGTGCCATCAGTGAGTCGACGGGAAGGGCCTTTAATGAGCAGTTCTTC. The encoded protein is CAISESTGRAFNEQFF.

The rearrangement joins TRBV5-5 to TRBJ1-2; 7 bases are a match to TRBD1. Germline V gene lookup returns CDR1 SGHKS and CDR2 YYEKEE (reference sequence). This CDR3 is 15 amino acids long. Trimming took 4 bases from V and 7 from J; bases not matched to a gene: 13. The CDR3 loop reads CASSQTRQGTIGYTF. The CDR3, as DNA: TGTGCCAGCAGCCAAACGAGACAGGGTACGATTGGCTACACCTTC.

The genes are TRBV6-5 and TRBJ1-2; D not certain. The CDR3 is 13 residues long. The germline CDR1 and CDR2 sequences are MNHEY and SVGAGI. Trimming cost V 5 bases and J 2 bases, with 9 bases left between them. The CDR3 nucleotides read TGTGCCAGCAGTCCCCAATTAAACTATGGCTACACCTTC. Amino acid sequence: CASSPQLNYGYTF.

The chain uses TRBV21-1 and TRBJ1-4. TRBV21-1 has pseudogene status. The CDR3 is 14 amino acids. CDR3 residues: CASSPRRGGEKLFF. For the CDR3, the DNA is TGTGCCAGCAGCCCCAGGCGGGGAGGGGAAAAACTGTTTTTT.

V and J are TRBV27 and TRBJ2-1; 11 nucleotides align to TRBD2. The CDR3 consists of 17 residues. Trimming at V came to 3 bases and at J to 10 bases, leaving 14 bases not matched to a gene. Looked up from germline, CDR1 is MNHEY and CDR2 is SMNVEV (reference sequence). The chain's CDR3 is CASSFLSTSGIGGEQFF. The CDR3, as DNA: TGTGCCAGCAGTTTCCTCTCGACTAGCGGGATTGGAGGCGAGCAGTTCTTC.

V usage is TRBV9 and J usage is TRBJ1-3, with D maybe TRBD1 (5 bases). Trimming took off 4 bases at V and 4 bases at J, with 15 bases between the two ends. This CDR3 comprises 15 residues. The germline V gene has CDR1 SGDLS and CDR2 YYNGEE. DNA for the CDR3: TGTGCCAGCAGCTCAGGGCCGGTCCCGGGAAACACCATATATTTT. Its protein is CASSSGPVPGNTIYF.

This rearrangement joins TRBV7-8 to TRBJ2-2; maybe TRBD2 (7 bases). Germline V gives CDR1 SGHVS, CDR2 FQNEAQ. The CDR3 is 18 residues long. The V gene lost 0 bases and the J gene lost 4 bases, with 18 bases spanning the gap. The CDR3 loop reads CASSLATVGGVATGELFF. CDR3 bases: TGTGCCAGCAGCTTAGCGACGGTAGGGGGGGTCGCCACCGGGGAGCTGTTTTTT.

The chain uses TRBV7-2 and TRBJ2-3; 13 positions agree with TRBD2. The CDR3 loop spans 16 amino acids. Germline CDR1 and CDR2: SGHTA and FQGNSA. Unmatched junction bases numbered 7, after V lost 5 bases and J lost 5 bases. CDR3 nucleotide sequence: TGTGCCAGCAGCCCTAGACTAGCGGGAGGAGTAGATACGCAGTATTTT. The encoded protein is CASSPRLAGGVDTQYF.

J is TRBJ2-1 and V is TRBV6-1, with a tentative D call TRBD1 (6 bases). In germline, CDR1 is MNHNS, CDR2 SASEGT. Trimming shortened V by 6 bases and J by 4 bases, and 13 bases separated the two germline ends. The length of the CDR3 is 14 residues. CDR3 residues: CASSPGTTYNEQFF. The DNA for the CDR3 is TGTGCCAGCAGCCCCGGGACAACTTACAATGAGCAGTTCTTC.

V and J are TRBV7-9 and TRBJ1-2; 12 bases map to TRBD1. V shed 5 bases and J 4 bases; nucleotides not matched to a gene: 8. The CDR3 is 16 amino acids. CDR1 and CDR2 (germline): SEHNR, FQNEAQ (reference sequence). The CDR3 DNA reads TGTGCCAGCAGCACCCGGGACAGGGGGCAAGTCTATGGCTACACCTTC. Protein sequence: CASSTRDRGQVYGYTF.

The chain carries TRBV14 and TRBJ2-7, with TRBD2 identical over 9 bases. CDR1 is SGHDN and CDR2 is FVKESK in the germline V gene. V trimming: 0 bases; J trimming: 2 bases; junction bases outside the gene matches: 8. This CDR3 has 17 amino acids. The CDR3 reads CASSQDGGLAFPYEQYF. The CDR3 coding sequence is TGTGCCAGCAGCCAAGATGGGGGACTAGCTTTCCCCTACGAGCAGTACTTC.

This chain uses TRBV6-1 with TRBJ2-2; D call uncertain. The CDR3 is 16 residues long. Germline V gene sequence: CDR1 MNHNS, CDR2 SASEGT. Trimming removed 2 bases at V and 2 bases at J, with 12 bases between. CDR3 protein: CASSETVQPNTGELFF. CDR3 DNA sequence: TGTGCCAGCAGTGAAACGGTACAGCCCAACACCGGGGAGCTGTTTTTT.

The chain joins TRBV30 to TRBJ2-4; TRBD2 agrees at 8 bases. This CDR3 region has 20 residues. The germline gives CDR1 GTSNPN, CDR2 SVGIG (reference sequence). Trimming took 1 base from V and 2 from J; bases not matched to a gene: 19. The CDR3 DNA is TGTGCCTGGAGTGATGTCTTTATTTTAGCGGGGCCGAGAACCAAAAACATTCAGTACTTC. This codes for CAWSDVFILAGPRTKNIQYF.

This sequence joins TRBV10-3 and TRBJ2-5; 7 bases agree with TRBD1. CDR1 is ENHRY and CDR2 is SYGVKD in the germline V gene. The CDR3 contains 14 residues. Unmatched junction bases numbered 5, after V lost 6 bases and J lost 1 base. CDR3 sequence reads: CAISPGQTQETQYF. Here the CDR3 DNA reads TGTGCCATCAGCCCGGGACAGACCCAAGAGACCCAGTACTTC.

This rearrangement joins TRBV20-1 to TRBJ2-5; D ambiguous. Trimming stripped 3 bases from V and 4 bases from J, with 6 bases between. The length of the CDR3 is 11 residues. CDR1 and CDR2 (germline): DFQATT, SNEGSKA (reference sequence). The CDR3 protein is CSASGIETQYF. For the CDR3, the DNA is TGCAGTGCTAGTGGAATAGAGACCCAGTACTTC.

The V call is TRBV10-3, the J call TRBJ2-7; TRBD2 might be the D (6 bases). V dropped 3 bases and J dropped 3 bases, with 21 bases sitting between them. The CDR3 contains 17 residues. The germline CDR1 and CDR2 sequences are ENHRY and SYGVKD. The CDR3 bases are TGTGCCATCAGTGACCCCGCTGGGGTAACTAGCTTCTACGAGCAGTACTTC. It specifies CAISDPAGVTSFYEQYF.

This chain joins TRBV7-3 and TRBJ2-1; TRBD2 is a possible D gene (6 bases). From germline, CDR1 is SGHTA and CDR2 FQGTGA. This CDR3 spans 16 amino acids. Trimming took 5 bases from V and 0 from J, leaving 14 bases between them. CDR3 coding DNA: TGTGCCAGCAGCCCCCGGCGGGACGGCTCCTACAATGAGCAGTTCTTC. Translated, it gives CASSPRRDGSYNEQFF.

The CDR3, as DNA: TGTGCCAGCAGCAAGACTAGCGGGACATCCTACGAGCAGTACTTC. Translation gives CASSKTSGTSYEQYF. The chain has TRBV11-1 and TRBJ2-7, with 11 nucleotides matching TRBD2. This CDR3 has 15 residues. With V trimmed by 5 bases and J by 1 base, 4 bases remained unmatched. Germline lookup yields CDR1 SGHAT and CDR2 FQDESV (reference sequence).

The rearrangement joins TRBV6-1 to TRBJ1-5, with no clear D. CDR3 length: 13 residues. The V end was cut by 10 bases, the J end by 5 bases, with 15 bases between. CDR1 and CDR2 from the germline V gene are MNHNS and SASEGT. The DNA of the CDR3 is TGTGCCACCGGGATGGACGGCCATCAGCCCCAGCATTTT. This codes for CATGMDGHQPQHF.

The CDR3 DNA reads as TGTGCCAGTAGCCGCTACGCCGGGACAGAGTACCAAGAGACCCAGTACTTC. Translation gives CASSRYAGTEYQETQYF. This chain joins TRBV19 and TRBJ2-5, with 7 bases aligning to TRBD1. CDR3 length equals 17 residues. Germline-derived CDR1 and CDR2 are LNHDA and SQIVND (reference sequence). The junction had 13 bases not matched to a gene; V was cut back by 6 bases and J by 0 bases.

J is TRBJ1-1 and V is TRBV6-5; 7 nucleotides agree with TRBD1. This CDR3 is built from 14 residues. V lost 5 bases and J lost 5; bases outside the gene matches: 8. Germline CDR1 reads MNHEY; CDR2 reads SVGAGI. The CDR3: CASSEPGGWTEAFF. CDR3 coding DNA: TGTGCCAGCAGTGAACCAGGGGGTTGGACTGAAGCTTTCTTT.

This sequence joins TRBV6-1 and TRBJ2-7; the D is unclear. This CDR3 has 15 residues. V lost 0 bases to trimming and J lost 2 bases, with 11 bases between them. The germline gives CDR1 MNHNS, CDR2 SASEGT. The CDR3 here is CASSEAWARAYEQYF. In DNA, the CDR3 is TGTGCCAGCAGTGAAGCGTGGGCCAGAGCCTACGAGCAGTACTTC.

The count of this clone is one. This sequence joins TRBV9 and TRBJ1-1; the D is unclear. The CDR3 has 16 amino acids. V was trimmed by 0 bases and J by 1 base, leaving 13 bases between them. Germline loops: CDR1 SGDLS, CDR2 YYNGEE. CDR3 bases: TGTGCCAGCAGCGTAGGGAAGGGTCGGGGGAACACTGAAGCTTTCTTT. It translates to CASSVGKGRGNTEAFF. Drawing the rest from reference TRBV9 and TRBJ1-1, the complete variable domain is DSGVTQTPKHLITATGQRVTLRCSPRSGDLSVYWYQQSLDQGLQFLIQYYNGEERAKGNILERFSAQQFPDLHSELNLSSLELGDSALYFCASSVGKGRGNTEAFFGQGTRLTVV.

V gene TRBV4-2 combines with J gene TRBJ2-3; 10 nucleotides agree with TRBD2. The CDR3 is 22 amino acids. V gave up 4 bases and J gave up 4 bases; unmatched junction bases: 26. Germline V gene sequence: CDR1 LGHNA, CDR2 YNFKEQ. The CDR3 loop reads CASSRVASGSITAQESADTQYF. In DNA form, the CDR3 reads TGTGCCAGCAGCCGTGTAGCTAGCGGGAGTATCACTGCTCAGGAATCGGCAGATACGCAGTATTTT.

CDR3 DNA sequence: TGCGCCAGCAGCCCCCGACAGGGGGCAGGAAATGAGCAGTTCTTC. It specifies CASSPRQGAGNEQFF. The V gene is TRBV5-1, the J gene TRBJ2-1; 10 bases line up with TRBD1. Germline loops: CDR1 SGHRS, CDR2 YFSETQ. Germline trimming cut 4 bases from V and 7 bases from J; bases unmatched to any gene: 8. The CDR3 spans 15 residues.

This clone was recorded once. The chain carries TRBV5-1 and TRBJ2-5; TRBD2 is a possible D gene (6 bases). V was pared by 4 bases and J by 0 bases, with 7 bases between. This CDR3 has 13 residues. Germline V gene lookup returns CDR1 SGHRS and CDR2 YFSETQ. CDR3 sequence (DNA): TGCGCCAGCAGCAGGACTAACCAAGAGACCCAGTACTTC. It specifies CASSRTNQETQYF.

The chain recombines TRBV29-1 with TRBJ2-7; 7 nucleotides align to TRBD2. CDR1 is SQVTM and CDR2 is ANQGSEA in the germline V gene. V lost 4 bases, J lost 1 base, and 4 bases stayed unmatched. CDR3 size: 13 residues. The CDR3 DNA reads TGCAGCGTTGGGGGAGGGTCATCCTACGAGCAGTACTTC. As protein: CSVGGGSSYEQYF.

The chain uses TRBV19 and TRBJ2-4; 7 bases match TRBD2. J lost 0 bases, V lost 5 bases, and 7 bases had no gene match. This CDR3 is 16 amino acids long. Germline lookup yields CDR1 LNHDA and CDR2 SQIVND (reference sequence). The CDR3 DNA sequence: TGTGCCAGTAGTGTTGCTAGCGGTCTAGCCAAAAACATTCAGTACTTC. Translation: CASSVASGLAKNIQYF.

This clone has only a few counts. The V gene is TRBV4-3, the J gene TRBJ2-1; 7 nucleotides line up with TRBD2. The CDR3 runs to 15 residues. J was trimmed by 4 bases and V by 0 bases; bases with no gene match: 3. Germline V CDR1 and CDR2: LGHNA, YSLEER. The CDR3 protein is CASSQDGTTYNEQFF. The CDR3 region has the DNA TGCGCCAGCAGCCAAGATGGGACTACATACAATGAGCAGTTCTTC.

J is TRBJ2-3 and V is TRBV28; the match to TRBD1 covers 7 bases. The J segment lost 4 bases and the V segment lost 5 bases, leaving 3 bases of the junction unmatched. The CDR3 totals 13 residues. Per the germline V gene, CDR1 is MDHEN and CDR2 is SYDVKM. The CDR3 region is CASSRTGADTQYF. The CDR3 region has the DNA TGTGCCAGCAGTCGAACAGGGGCAGATACGCAGTATTTT.

The chain couples TRBV28 to TRBJ1-1; D is undetermined. This CDR3 spans 12 amino acids. Trimming shortened V by 0 bases and J by 5 bases, and 4 bases separated the two germline ends. Germline V gene lookup returns CDR1 MDHEN and CDR2 SYDVKM. The CDR3 sequence is CASSLWLTEAFF. The DNA for the CDR3 is TGTGCCAGCAGTTTATGGTTGACTGAAGCTTTCTTT.